This TCR beta chain was obtained from a study of cytomegalovirus exposure and HLA in healthy donors. Primers for the PCR totalled 60 Vbeta and 13 Jbeta. Only in-frame clones appear in the TCRdb table, and some are missing; sequencing was by immunoSEQ multiplex PCR. The sample consists of more than 130,000 clones, approximately 73% of them appearing once. The CDR3 loop spans 13 amino acids. Trimming removed 5 bases at V and 5 bases at J, with 10 bases between. Germline loops: CDR1 SEHNR, CDR2 FQNEAQ (reference sequence). This TCR was sampled from a human donor in good health. The specimen was PBMCs. The chain carries TRBV7-9 and TRBJ2-1, with no clear D. Here the CDR3 reads CASSRAGNNEQFF. The CDR3 nucleotides are TGTGCCAGCAGCCGCGCAGGAAACAATGAGCAGTTCTTC.